Described below is a single TCR beta chain sequence and its context. Its antigen is unidentified. Every patient underwent thyroid surgery untreated. The source of the sample is a study of metastatic and nonmetastatic thyroid tumors. At the level of the study: Repertoire comparison spanned blood and tumor or nodule tissue of malignant and benign thyroid patients.

TCRdb re-called the PCR reads via MiXCR. The data contain over 35,000 clones, approximately 16% of them singletons. Findings of the study overall: Versus benign nodules, malignant thyroid tumors reportedly had significantly higher TCR beta diversity, in blood and tumor.

This CDR3 comprises 15 residues. Germline CDR1 and CDR2: DFQATT and SNEGSKA (reference sequence). The V gene end was trimmed by 5 bases and the J gene end by 4 bases; junction bases not matched to a gene: 13. The rearrangement uses TRBV20-1 and TRBJ1-1; 7 bases align to TRBD1. Sample: tumor tissue. This sequence was found in a female donor with papillary thyroid cancer or a benign thyroid nodule (not recorded which). Some clones in this sample may be carry-over from other donors' samples. CDR3 in amino acids: CSAHDKQGRSTEAFF. The CDR3 region has the DNA TGCAGTGCTCACGATAAACAGGGGCGGAGCACTGAAGCTTTCTTT.